The table lists the clone carrying this TCR beta chain with a count of one. This sample was included in a study of blood T cell repertoires in COVID-19. For the study at large: The cDNA or gDNA used as material had been derived from T cells, B-cell-depleted T cells, or PBMCs.

The CDR3 sequence is 13 residues long. The germline gives CDR1 SGHAT, CDR2 FQNNGV. J lost 4 bases, V lost 5 bases, and 3 bases had no gene match. Assay: immunoSEQ multiplex PCR; the TCRdb copy retains only in-frame clones and omits some. The repertoire holds roughly 190,000 clones, with roughly 87% as singletons. All enrollees were about 18 to 89 years old and from fewer than 30 US areas. Two consecutive negative NP/OP PCR tests, clearance, or resolved symptoms defined Cohort 3 recovery. The V gene is TRBV11-2, the J gene TRBJ2-5; 8 nucleotides align to TRBD1. The sample taken for sequencing was PBMCs or T cells enriched from blood (not recorded which). The clonotype was recovered from a woman aged 25 to 45 who had recovered from COVID-19. Here the CDR3 reads CASSADRGETQYF. In nucleotides, the CDR3 is TGTGCCAGCAGCGCCGACAGGGGAGAGACCCAGTACTTC.